The 19 T cell receptor beta chains below were found in one sample sequenced in a study of blood T cell repertoires in COVID-19. Sequencing used immunoSEQ multiplex PCR; TCRdb keeps in-frame clones, though not all of them. This table has 210,000 or so clones, approximately 84% appearing once. Source material: peripheral blood. The source of these receptors is a woman in her 70s with active or convalescent COVID-19.

V usage is TRBV20-1 and J usage is TRBJ1-1, with TRBD1 matching over 7 bases. The germline gives CDR1 DFQATT, CDR2 SNEGSKA (reference sequence). There are 11 residues in the CDR3. The V gene end was trimmed by 3 bases and the J gene end by 7 bases; junction bases not matched to a gene: 2. The CDR3: CSARRTGEAFF. CDR3 nucleotides: TGCAGTGCTAGGCGGACAGGTGAAGCTTTCTTT.

In nucleotides, the CDR3 is TGTGCCATCAGTGAGTCGGGGCAGATTGTCTCCTACGAGCAGTACTTC. Translated: CAISESGQIVSYEQYF. This chain uses TRBV10-3 with TRBJ2-7; D is possibly TRBD1 (5 bases). V gave up 0 bases and J gave up 0 bases, with 12 bases separating them. The CDR3 extends over 16 amino acids. Germline V gene data show CDR1 as ENHRY and CDR2 as SYGVKD.

V gene TRBV12-3 or TRBV12-4 combines with J gene TRBJ2-1; D ambiguous. The CDR3 extends over 13 amino acids. Trimming stripped 1 base from V and 3 bases from J, with 4 bases between. The CDR3 here is CASSLVRYNEQFF. CDR3 DNA sequence: TGTGCCAGCAGTTTAGTCCGCTACAATGAGCAGTTCTTC.

V is TRBV2 and J is TRBJ2-5, with TRBD1 matching 10 bases. Losses at the gene ends were 6 bases for V and 4 bases for J; bases not matched to a gene: 5. Germline values: CDR1 SNHLY, CDR2 FYNNEI. The CDR3 contains 14 residues. The CDR3 loop reads CASSQDRGGETQYF. Written as DNA, the CDR3 is TGTGCCAGCAGCCAGGACAGGGGGGGAGAGACCCAGTACTTC.

The V call is TRBV12-3 or TRBV12-4, the J call TRBJ2-1; TRBD2 matches at 8 bases. The CDR3 consists of 12 residues. With 1 base clipped from V and 14 bases from J, the junction kept 4 bases outside the gene matches. CDR3 nucleotides: TGTGCCAGCAGTTTAGAACCGGGAGGGAAGTTCTTC. It encodes CASSLEPGGKFF.

The rearrangement links TRBV27 to TRBJ1-4; D may be TRBD1 (5 bases). V dropped 0 bases and J dropped 7 bases, with 9 bases sitting between them. Germline CDR1 is MNHEY and CDR2 is SMNVEV (reference sequence). This CDR3 is 14 amino acids long. The CDR3 here is CASSLSSGSEKLFF. The CDR3 region has the DNA TGTGCCAGCAGTTTATCATCAGGGTCTGAAAAACTGTTTTTT.

This rearrangement joins TRBV5-1 to TRBJ1-4; D unresolved. This CDR3 contains 13 residues. Germline V gene data show CDR1 as SGHRS and CDR2 as YFSETQ. V dropped 2 bases and J dropped 6 bases, with 8 bases sitting between them. The CDR3 here is CASSFGNHEKLFF. The CDR3 nucleotides read TGCGCCAGCAGCTTCGGGAACCATGAAAAACTGTTTTTT.

The V gene is TRBV14, the J gene TRBJ2-5; 7 nucleotides align to TRBD1. This CDR3 has 17 residues. The germline CDR1 and CDR2 sequences are SGHDN and FVKESK. V was clipped by 5 bases and J by 0 bases; unmatched bases: 12. This CDR3 is CASSGNGPRGYQETQYF. The CDR3 DNA reads TGTGCCAGCAGCGGTAACGGACCCAGGGGGTACCAAGAGACCCAGTACTTC.

This clone turned up a few times. This chain links TRBV27 with TRBJ1-2; 7 nucleotides line up with TRBD1. V lost 4 bases to trimming and J lost 11 bases; unmatched junction nucleotides: 10. The CDR3 runs 13 residues. CDR1 MNHEY and CDR2 SMNVEV come from the germline V gene (reference sequence). In nucleotides, the CDR3 is TGTGCCAGCAGTTCAAAACCGACAGGGAGGTACACCTTC. Translation gives CASSSKPTGRYTF.

The rearrangement joins TRBV19 to TRBJ1-2; 7 bases fit TRBD1. With 4 bases clipped from V and 3 bases from J, the junction kept 5 bases outside the gene matches. The CDR3 sequence is 14 residues long. Per the germline V gene, CDR1 is LNHDA and CDR2 is SQIVND (reference sequence). The CDR3 DNA sequence: TGTGCCAGTAGTACACTCACAGGGGACTATGGCTACACCTTC. The encoded protein is CASSTLTGDYGYTF.

The V call is TRBV2, the J call TRBJ2-2, with 8 bases matching TRBD2. V lost 6 bases and J lost 8; bases outside the gene matches: 5. From germline, CDR1 is SNHLY and CDR2 FYNNEI. This CDR3 comprises 13 residues. The CDR3 protein is CASRDSGKGELFF. The DNA for the CDR3 is TGTGCCAGCAGGGATAGCGGGAAAGGGGAGCTGTTTTTT.

The chain couples TRBV19 to TRBJ1-2; D remains unclear. The CDR3 covers 14 residues. Germline CDR1 reads LNHDA; CDR2 reads SQIVND (reference sequence). Trimming took 1 base from V and 4 from J, leaving 10 bases between them. CDR3 nucleotides: TGTGCCAGTAGTATAGGCAGGAGCGGCTATGGCTACACCTTC. Its translation: CASSIGRSGYGYTF.

The chain carries TRBV28 and TRBJ1-5; D is unclear. The V end lost 3 bases, the J end lost 5 bases, and 17 bases lay between the germline ends. The germline V gene has CDR1 MDHEN and CDR2 SYDVKM. This CDR3 contains 16 residues. The CDR3, as DNA: TGTGCCAGCAGTTTCCCTCCGCCGGGAGGTGATCAGCCCCAGCATTTT. This encodes CASSFPPPGGDQPQHF.

The rearrangement uses TRBV18 and TRBJ2-7; possible D gene TRBD2, 6 bases. The V gene lost 4 bases and the J gene lost 6 bases, with 10 bases spanning the gap. This CDR3 contains 12 residues. Germline CDR1 KGHSH, CDR2 LQKENI. As DNA, the CDR3 is TGTGCCAGCTCACTCCTCGGGGGCGAGCAGTACTTC. Residues: CASSLLGGEQYF.

The gene calls are TRBV19 and TRBJ1-5; D might be TRBD1 (6 bases). V was cut by 8 bases and J by 5 bases, with 16 bases left in between. CDR3 length: 14 residues. CDR1 and CDR2 (germline): LNHDA, SQIVND (reference sequence). The CDR3 DNA follows: TGTGCCAGTGGACAGCTGGAGCTCTATCAGCCCCAGCATTTT. It encodes CASGQLELYQPQHF.

V usage is TRBV27 and J usage is TRBJ2-7, with D maybe TRBD1 (6 bases). V dropped 0 bases and J dropped 6 bases, with 15 bases sitting between them. The CDR3 runs 15 residues. In germline, CDR1 is MNHEY, CDR2 SMNVEV (reference sequence). DNA of the CDR3: TGTGCCAGCAGTTTATCGCGGGCAGGGGAGACCGAGCAGTACTTC. Amino acids: CASSLSRAGETEQYF.

The rearrangement uses TRBV28 and TRBJ1-4; 10 bases line up with TRBD1. Germline V gene lookup returns CDR1 MDHEN and CDR2 SYDVKM. The CDR3 consists of 16 residues. The junction had 6 bases not matched to a gene; V was cut back by 2 bases and J by 6 bases. CDR3 residues: CASSLQGGTGDEKLFF. Here the CDR3 DNA reads TGTGCCAGCAGTTTACAGGGCGGGACAGGGGATGAAAAACTGTTTTTT.

V usage is TRBV7-8 and J usage is TRBJ2-1; TRBD2 aligns across 8 bases. There are 15 residues in the CDR3. V shed 5 bases, J shed 3 bases, and the junction held 6 bases outside the gene matches. The germline CDR1 and CDR2 sequences are SGHVS and FQNEAQ. This CDR3 is CASSRSGAFYNEQFF. DNA for the CDR3: TGTGCCAGCAGCCGTAGCGGGGCTTTCTACAATGAGCAGTTCTTC.

The table lists this clone with a few counts. The chain uses TRBV11-2 and TRBJ2-7; a weak D match, TRBD1 (5 bases). This CDR3 is 14 amino acids long. Germline V gene sequence: CDR1 SGHAT, CDR2 FQNNGV. V lost 5 bases to trimming and J lost 1 base, with 12 bases between them. The CDR3 reads CASSSISGSYEQYF. CDR3 DNA sequence: TGTGCCAGCAGCAGTATTTCAGGGTCCTACGAGCAGTACTTC.